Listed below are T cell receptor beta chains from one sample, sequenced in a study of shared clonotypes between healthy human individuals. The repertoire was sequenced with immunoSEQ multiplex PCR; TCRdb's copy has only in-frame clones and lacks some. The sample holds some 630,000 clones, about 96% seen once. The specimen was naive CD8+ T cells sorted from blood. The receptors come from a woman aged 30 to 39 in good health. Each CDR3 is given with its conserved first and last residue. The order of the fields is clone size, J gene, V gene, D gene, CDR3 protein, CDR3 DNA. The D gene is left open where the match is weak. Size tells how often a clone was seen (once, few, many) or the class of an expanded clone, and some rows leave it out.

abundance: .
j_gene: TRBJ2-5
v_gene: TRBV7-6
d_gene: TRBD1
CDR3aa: CASSLTAGGRQETQYF
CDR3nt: TGTGCCAGCAGCTTAACAGCAGGGGGCCGGCAAGAGACCCAGTACTTC

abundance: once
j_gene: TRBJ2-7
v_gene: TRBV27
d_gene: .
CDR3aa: CASSFAQGYEQYF
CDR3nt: TGTGCCAGCAGTTTTGCCCAGGGTTACGAGCAGTACTTC

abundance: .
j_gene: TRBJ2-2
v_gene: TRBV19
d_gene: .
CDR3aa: CASSIDVERDELFF
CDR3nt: TGTGCCAGTAGTATAGACGTCGAGAGGGATGAGCTGTTTTTT

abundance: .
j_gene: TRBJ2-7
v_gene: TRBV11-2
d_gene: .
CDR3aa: CASSFGLGYEQYF
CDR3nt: TGTGCCAGCAGCTTTGGACTTGGCTACGAGCAGTACTTC

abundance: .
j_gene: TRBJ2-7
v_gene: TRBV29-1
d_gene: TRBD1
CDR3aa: CSVDSGQGAREQYF
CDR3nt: TGCAGCGTTGATTCTGGACAGGGGGCTCGCGAGCAGTACTTC

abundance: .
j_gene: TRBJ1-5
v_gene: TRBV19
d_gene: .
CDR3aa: CASSSRVFPNQPQHF
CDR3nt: TGTGCCAGTAGTTCGCGGGTCTTTCCTAATCAGCCCCAGCATTTT

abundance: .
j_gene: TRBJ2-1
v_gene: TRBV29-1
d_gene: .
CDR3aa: CSVVGGRVSYNEQFF
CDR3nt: TGCAGCGTTGTAGGGGGGCGAGTGTCCTACAATGAGCAGTTCTTC

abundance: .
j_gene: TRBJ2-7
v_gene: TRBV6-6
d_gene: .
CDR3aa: CASSYAHEQYF
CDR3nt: TGTGCCAGCAGTTATGCCCACGAGCAGTACTTC

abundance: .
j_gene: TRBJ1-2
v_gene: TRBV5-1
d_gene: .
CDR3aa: CASSLSRGDGGYTF
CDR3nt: TGCGCCAGCAGCTTGAGTCGGGGAGACGGTGGCTACACCTTC

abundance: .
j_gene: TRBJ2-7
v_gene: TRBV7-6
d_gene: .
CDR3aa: CASSPTENYEQYF
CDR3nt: TGTGCCAGCAGCCCGACAGAAAACTACGAGCAGTACTTC

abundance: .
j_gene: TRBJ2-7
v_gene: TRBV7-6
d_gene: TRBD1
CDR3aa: CASSLGTGTEQYF
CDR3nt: TGTGCCAGCAGCTTAGGGACAGGGACCGAGCAGTACTTC

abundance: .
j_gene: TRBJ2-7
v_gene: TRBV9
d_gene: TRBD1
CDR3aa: CASSPPLGDRTEQYF
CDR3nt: TGTGCCAGCAGCCCCCCGCTGGGGGACAGGACGGAGCAGTACTTC

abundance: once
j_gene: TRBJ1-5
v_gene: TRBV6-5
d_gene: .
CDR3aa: CAAGGWSNQPQHF
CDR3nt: TGTGCCGCAGGAGGTTGGAGCAATCAGCCCCAGCATTTT

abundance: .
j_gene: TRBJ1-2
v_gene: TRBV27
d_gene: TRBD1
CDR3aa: CASSFAGGTGGKNYGYTF
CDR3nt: TGTGCCAGCAGTTTTGCAGGCGGGACAGGGGGAAAAAACTATGGCTACACCTTC

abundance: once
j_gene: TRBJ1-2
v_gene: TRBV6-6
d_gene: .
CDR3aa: CASSYGRAGYGYTF
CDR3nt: TGTGCCAGCAGTTATGGCAGGGCAGGCTATGGCTACACCTTC

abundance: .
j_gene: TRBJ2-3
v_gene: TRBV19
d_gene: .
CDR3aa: CASSIPGSSTDTQYF
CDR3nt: TGTGCCAGTAGTATACCCGGGTCTAGCACAGATACGCAGTATTTT

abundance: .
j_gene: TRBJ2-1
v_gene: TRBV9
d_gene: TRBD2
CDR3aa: CASSVGLAEYNEQFF
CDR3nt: TGTGCCAGCAGCGTAGGTCTAGCGGAATACAATGAGCAGTTCTTC

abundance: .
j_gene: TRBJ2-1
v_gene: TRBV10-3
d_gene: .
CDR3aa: CAISDPRRTEQFF
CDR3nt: TGTGCCATCAGTGACCCGAGGCGGACTGAGCAGTTCTTC

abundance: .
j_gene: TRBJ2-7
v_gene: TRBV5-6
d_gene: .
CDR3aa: CASSLGVIVGAVPYEQYF
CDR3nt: TGTGCCAGCAGCTTGGGGGTTATAGTCGGAGCGGTCCCCTACGAGCAGTACTTC

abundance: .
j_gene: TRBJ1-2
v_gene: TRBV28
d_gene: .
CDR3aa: CASSRPQSNYGYTF
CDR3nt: TGTGCCAGCAGCCGCCCCCAGAGTAACTATGGCTACACCTTC

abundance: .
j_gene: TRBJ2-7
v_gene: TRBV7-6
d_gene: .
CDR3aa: CASSPAGSSYEQYF
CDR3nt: TGTGCCAGCAGTCCAGCGGGTAGCTCCTACGAGCAGTACTTC

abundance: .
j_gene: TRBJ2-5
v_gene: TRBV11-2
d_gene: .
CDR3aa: CASSLVAGSQETQYF
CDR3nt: TGTGCCAGCAGCTTAGTTGCGGGATCCCAAGAGACCCAGTACTTC

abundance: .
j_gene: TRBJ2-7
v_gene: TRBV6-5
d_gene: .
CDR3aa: CASSYPTAGGSYEQYF
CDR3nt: TGTGCCAGCAGTTACCCAACTGCTGGGGGATCCTACGAGCAGTACTTC

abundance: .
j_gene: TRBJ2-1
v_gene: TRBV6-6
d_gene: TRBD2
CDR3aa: CASSSSGGAYNEQFF
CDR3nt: TGTGCCAGCAGTTCCAGCGGGGGAGCTTACAATGAGCAGTTCTTC

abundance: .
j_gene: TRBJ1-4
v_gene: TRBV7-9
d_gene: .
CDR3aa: CASSLVGAREF
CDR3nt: TGTGCCAGCAGCTTGGTCGGAGCCCGTGAGTTT

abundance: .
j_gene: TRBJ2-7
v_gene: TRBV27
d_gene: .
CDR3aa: CASRLGAVYEQYF
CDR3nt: TGTGCCAGCAGATTAGGGGCGGTATACGAGCAGTACTTC

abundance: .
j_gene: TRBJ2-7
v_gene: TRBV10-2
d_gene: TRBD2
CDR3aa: CASRGLADDYEQYF
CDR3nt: TGCGCCAGCAGAGGACTAGCGGATGACTACGAGCAGTACTTC

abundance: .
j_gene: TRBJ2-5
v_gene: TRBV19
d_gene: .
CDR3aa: CASSVDREETQYF
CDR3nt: TGTGCCAGTAGTGTTGACAGAGAGGAGACCCAGTACTTC

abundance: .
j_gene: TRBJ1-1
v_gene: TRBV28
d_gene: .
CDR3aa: CASSFAGRQPILTSEAFF
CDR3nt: TGTGCCAGCAGTTTCGCAGGCAGGCAACCAATACTAACGAGTGAAGCTTTCTTT

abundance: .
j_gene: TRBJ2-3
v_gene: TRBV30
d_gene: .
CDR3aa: CAWSGTDLRVGTDTQYF
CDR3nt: TGTGCCTGGAGTGGGACTGATCTCAGGGTTGGCACAGATACGCAGTATTTT

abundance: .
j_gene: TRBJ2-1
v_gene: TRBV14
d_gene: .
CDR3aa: CASSQLRAGEQFF
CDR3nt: TGTGCCAGCAGCCAATTACGTGCTGGAGAGCAGTTCTTC

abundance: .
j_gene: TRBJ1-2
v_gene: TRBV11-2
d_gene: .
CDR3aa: CASSLDPRGYGYTF
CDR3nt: TGTGCCAGCAGCTTAGACCCCAGGGGATATGGCTACACCTTC

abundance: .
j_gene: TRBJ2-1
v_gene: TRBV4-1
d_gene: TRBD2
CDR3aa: CASSQDLGGSDEQFF
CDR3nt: TGCGCCAGCAGCCAGGACTTAGGCGGGAGTGATGAGCAGTTCTTC

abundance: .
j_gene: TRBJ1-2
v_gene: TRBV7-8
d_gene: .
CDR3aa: CASSLDLAGGNGYTF
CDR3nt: TGTGCCAGCAGCTTAGACCTAGCGGGGGGTAATGGCTACACCTTC

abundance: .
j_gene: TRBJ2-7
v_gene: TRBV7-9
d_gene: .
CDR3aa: CASSLDQGSSSYEQYF
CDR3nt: TGTGCCAGCAGCTTAGATCAGGGAAGCAGCTCCTACGAGCAGTACTTC

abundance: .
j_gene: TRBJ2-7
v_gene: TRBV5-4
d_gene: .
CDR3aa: CASSKQGEGEQYF
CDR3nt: TGTGCCAGCAGCAAGCAGGGAGAGGGCGAGCAGTACTTC

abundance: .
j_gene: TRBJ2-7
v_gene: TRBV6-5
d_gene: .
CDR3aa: CASSYSYPSYEQYF
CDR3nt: TGTGCCAGCAGTTACTCGTACCCCTCCTACGAGCAGTACTTC

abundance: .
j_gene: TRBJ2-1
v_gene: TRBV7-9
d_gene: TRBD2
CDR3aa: CASSMLAGSYNEQFF
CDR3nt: TGTGCCAGCAGCATGTTAGCGGGGAGCTACAATGAGCAGTTCTTC

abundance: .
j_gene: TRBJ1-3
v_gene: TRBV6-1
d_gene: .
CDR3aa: CASSREFISGNTIYF
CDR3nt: TGTGCCAGCAGCAGGGAGTTTATCTCTGGAAACACCATATATTTT

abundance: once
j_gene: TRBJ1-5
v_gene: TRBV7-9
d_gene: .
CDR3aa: CASSGPTNQPQHF
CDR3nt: TGTGCCAGCTCCGGGCCGACAAATCAGCCCCAGCATTTT

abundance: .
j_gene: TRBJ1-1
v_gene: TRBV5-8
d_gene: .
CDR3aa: CASSLVINTEAFF
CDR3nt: TGTGCCAGCAGCCTCGTTATCAACACTGAAGCTTTCTTT

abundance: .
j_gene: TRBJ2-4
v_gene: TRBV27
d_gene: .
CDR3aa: CASSFLPAGSKNIQYF
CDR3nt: TGTGCCAGCAGTTTTCTTCCCGCTGGATCCAAAAACATTCAGTACTTC

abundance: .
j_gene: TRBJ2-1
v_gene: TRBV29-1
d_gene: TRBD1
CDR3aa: CSVYGTGGNNEQFF
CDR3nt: TGCAGCGTCTACGGGACAGGGGGAAACAATGAGCAGTTCTTC

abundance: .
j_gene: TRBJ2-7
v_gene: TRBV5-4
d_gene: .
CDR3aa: CASSLILDHEQYF
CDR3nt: TGTGCCAGCAGCTTGATACTCGACCACGAGCAGTACTTC

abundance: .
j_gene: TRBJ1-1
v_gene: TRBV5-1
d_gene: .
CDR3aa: CASSPTGDTEAFF
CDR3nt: TGCGCCAGCAGCCCCACCGGGGACACTGAAGCTTTCTTT

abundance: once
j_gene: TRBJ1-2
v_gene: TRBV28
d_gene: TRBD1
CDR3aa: CASRNQYGTTGQNYGYTF
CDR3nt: TGTGCCAGCAGAAACCAATACGGGACCACGGGACAGAACTATGGCTACACCTTC

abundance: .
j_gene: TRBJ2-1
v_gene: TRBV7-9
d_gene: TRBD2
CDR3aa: CAGREGAAEQFF
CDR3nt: TGTGCCGGGCGGGAGGGGGCGGCTGAGCAGTTCTTC

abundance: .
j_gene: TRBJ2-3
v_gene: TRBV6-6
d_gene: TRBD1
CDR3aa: CASNPTGENTQYF
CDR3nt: TGTGCCAGCAATCCGACAGGGGAGAATACGCAGTATTTT

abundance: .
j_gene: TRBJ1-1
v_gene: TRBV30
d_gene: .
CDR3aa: CAWSWGVRTEAFF
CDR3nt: TGTGCCTGGAGTTGGGGGGTTCGGACTGAAGCTTTCTTT

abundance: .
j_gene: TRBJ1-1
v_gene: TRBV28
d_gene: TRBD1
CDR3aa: CASSYRGRFTEAFF
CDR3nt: TGTGCCAGCAGTTACAGGGGGCGCTTCACTGAAGCTTTCTTT

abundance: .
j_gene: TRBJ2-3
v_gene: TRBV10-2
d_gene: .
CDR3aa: CASSEWRSGTDTQYF
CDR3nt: TGCGCCAGCAGTGAATGGCGATCAGGCACAGATACGCAGTATTTT